A selection of T cell receptor beta chains follows, all from one sample in a study of CD4 T cells in relation to SARS-CoV-2 and coronaviruses. The antigens for these receptors are not known. TCRdb's copy holds only in-frame clones and misses some; the assay was immunoSEQ multiplex PCR. The sample yields 20,000 or so clones, approximately 75% seen once. Sequenced sample: CD4+ T cells from PBMCs, cultured in vitro. The receptor set was obtained from a human donor in good health. CDR3s include the opening cysteine and the closing phenylalanine or tryptophan. A D gene is named only where the DNA matches it firmly. Where a row states a size, it is once, few, many or the class of an expanded clone; other rows omit it.

>TRBJ2-1|.|.|TRBV18
CASSPRTSSSYNEQFF
TGTGCCAGCTCACCACGAACTTCGAGCTCCTACAATGAGCAGTTCTTC
>TRBJ2-1|few|TRBD2|TRBV6-4
CASSELAGASNEQFF
TGTGCCAGCAGTGAATTAGCGGGAGCATCGAATGAGCAGTTCTTC
>TRBJ1-5|.|.|TRBV12-3/TRBV12-4
CASSPGVEQPQHF
TGTGCCAGCAGTCCAGGGGTAGAACAGCCCCAGCATTTT
>TRBJ1-2|.|.|TRBV28
CASSLSGQVYGYTF
TGTGCCAGCAGTTTATCTGGACAAGTCTATGGCTACACCTTC
>TRBJ1-5|.|TRBD1|TRBV20-1
CSASKGGGSSNQPQHF
TGCAGTGCTAGTAAGGGAGGGGGCTCCAGCAATCAGCCCCAGCATTTT
>TRBJ2-7|.|.|TRBV14
CASSQWAEQYF
TGTGCCAGCAGCCAATGGGCTGAGCAGTACTTC
>TRBJ2-7|.|TRBD2|TRBV6-1
CASSEDGGNPYEQYF
TGTGCCAGCAGTGAAGACGGGGGGAACCCCTACGAGCAGTACTTC
>TRBJ2-5|.|TRBD2|TRBV27
CASSKLAGYQETQYF
TGTGCCAGCAGCAAACTAGCGGGATACCAAGAGACCCAGTACTTC
>TRBJ2-3|.|.|TRBV2
CASSGLGGRTDTQYF
TGTGCCAGCAGTGGATTGGGGGGACGCACAGATACGCAGTATTTT
>TRBJ2-5|.|TRBD2|TRBV9
CASSPRERLAGVLGETQYF
TGTGCCAGCAGCCCCCGGGAAAGGCTAGCGGGAGTGTTAGGGGAGACCCAGTACTTC